This T cell receptor (beta chain) was documented in a study of radiotherapy plus CTLA-4 blockade in lung cancer. On the study more broadly: Across the patients, objective responses occurred in about 19%, and disease control in roughly 30%. The study's findings and limits: Response was reportedly best predicted by early blood T cell clone dynamics, with interferon-beta. There was expansion of tumor-derived TCR clones in blood after radiotherapy plus ipilimumab.

V lost 0 bases, J lost 0 bases, and 9 bases lay in between. Germline-derived CDR1 and CDR2 are SGHVS and FQNEAQ. CDR3 size: 16 residues. Method: immunoSEQ multiplex PCR; TCRdb's copy keeps in-frame clones and lacks some. Among tens of thousands of clones, roughly 86% were seen once, and the ten largest hold around 4.9%. In chemo-refractory metastatic non-small-cell lung cancer, patients got ipilimumab CTLA-4 blockade together with focal radiation. On this clone itself: Its antigen is unidentified.

This receptor was obtained from a human donor with non-small cell lung cancer whose response to radiotherapy plus ipilimumab could not be evaluated. Specimen: peripheral blood, collected from a patient treated with radiotherapy plus ipilimumab. The gene calls are TRBV7-8 and TRBJ2-4, with a tentative D call TRBD2 (6 bases). The CDR3 sequence: CASSLAGDLAKNIQYF. DNA for the CDR3: TGTGCCAGCAGCTTAGCAGGGGACTTAGCCAAAAACATTCAGTACTTC.